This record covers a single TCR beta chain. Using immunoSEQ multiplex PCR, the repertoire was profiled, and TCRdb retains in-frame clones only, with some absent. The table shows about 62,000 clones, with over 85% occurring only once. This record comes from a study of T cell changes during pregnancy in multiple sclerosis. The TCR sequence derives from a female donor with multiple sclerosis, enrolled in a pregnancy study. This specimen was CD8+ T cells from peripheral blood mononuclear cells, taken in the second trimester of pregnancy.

The CDR3 nucleotides read TGCGCCAGCAGCCACACCACGACTAGCGGTGAGACCCAGTACTTC. Encoded protein: CASSHTTTSGETQYF. This chain uses TRBV4-3 with TRBJ2-5; 9 nucleotides align to TRBD2. Germline V gene sequence: CDR1 LGHNA, CDR2 YSLEER. The CDR3 covers 15 residues. V was clipped by 3 bases and J by 5 bases; unmatched bases: 7.